Shown below are 18 T cell receptor beta chains from a single sample sequenced in a study of control samples from healthy donors and cancer patients. Here immunoSEQ multiplex PCR was the method, and the copy in TCRdb shows in-frame clones only, minus some. This table holds roughly 84,000 clones, roughly 89% found once. What was sequenced was blood. The receptors come from a man over 45 in good health.

This clone was seen a single time. The rearrangement joins TRBV21-1 to TRBJ1-5. TRBV21-1 is recorded as a pseudogene. CDR3 size: 16 residues. CDR3 protein: CASSKGGGHSNQPQHF. CDR3 DNA sequence: TGTGCCAGCAGCAAAGGGGGGGGCCATAGCAATCAGCCCCAGCATTTT.

This clone occurred once. The chain carries TRBV5-1 and TRBJ2-5; 7 bases are a match to TRBD1. The length of the CDR3 is 13 residues. The V gene end was trimmed by 4 bases and the J gene end by 5 bases; junction bases not matched to a gene: 5. Germline CDR1 is SGHRS and CDR2 is YFSETQ. CDR3 DNA: TGCGCCAGCAGCCCCAGGGGGTTGGAGACCCAGTACTTC. Its translation is CASSPRGLETQYF.

This rearrangement joins TRBV7-2 to TRBJ2-7, with TRBD1 identical over 12 bases. The germline CDR1 and CDR2 sequences are SGHTA and FQGNSA. V shed 4 bases, J shed 4 bases, and the junction held 8 bases outside the gene matches. The CDR3 totals 16 residues. The CDR3, as DNA: TGTGCCAGCAGCTCCTCCCCGGGACAGGGGGCATACGAGCAGTACTTC. Amino acid sequence: CASSSSPGQGAYEQYF. Full variable domain (rest looked up from reference TRBV7-2 and TRBJ2-7): GAGVSQSPSNKVTEKGKDVELRCDPISGHTALYWYRQSLGQGLEFLIYFQGNSAPDKSGLPSDRFSAERTGGSVSTLTIQRTQQEDSAVYLCASSSSPGQGAYEQYFGPGTRLTVT.

The chain carries TRBV29-1 and TRBJ2-3, with 9 bases matching TRBD2. V trimming: 7 bases; J trimming: 7 bases; junction bases outside the gene matches: 9. The germline CDR1 and CDR2 sequences are SQVTM and ANQGSEA. The CDR3 runs to 13 residues. In nucleotides, the CDR3 is TGCAGCGCCCCCGGCGGGGGGGCGTATACGCAGTATTTT. Encoded protein: CSAPGGGAYTQYF.

The chain combines TRBV6-5 with TRBJ1-2, with 9 bases that match TRBD1. CDR3 length: 15 residues. V shed 7 bases, J shed 5 bases, and the junction held 11 bases outside the gene matches. Germline V gene sequence: CDR1 MNHEY, CDR2 SVGAGI. This CDR3 reads CASISPGQGDYGYTF. The CDR3 nucleotides are TGTGCCAGCATTTCACCGGGACAGGGTGATTATGGCTACACCTTC.

This clone has a handful of counts. The chain couples TRBV24-1 to TRBJ1-2; D is undetermined. Trimming pared 3 bases from V and 4 bases from J, leaving 8 bases between. This CDR3 is 13 amino acids long. Germline assignment: CDR1 KGHDR and CDR2 SFDVKD. In nucleotides, the CDR3 is TGTGCCACCAGTGATCCCCGGGGCTATGGCTACACCTTC. Amino acid sequence: CATSDPRGYGYTF.

The chain links TRBV9 to TRBJ1-4, with TRBD1 matching 7 bases. The V gene end was trimmed by 3 bases and the J gene end by 5 bases; junction bases not matched to a gene: 13. The CDR3 runs 17 residues. Germline-derived CDR1 and CDR2 are SGDLS and YYNGEE. CDR3 region: CASSAPRQGTGNEKLFF. In DNA form, the CDR3 reads TGTGCCAGCAGCGCCCCAAGACAGGGTACGGGGAATGAAAAACTGTTTTTT.

In nucleotides, the CDR3 is TGTGCTAGTGGTTTACACGGGAACCCTCGGGCCCAGCATTTT. It encodes CASGLHGNPRAQHF. The chain uses TRBV12-5 and TRBJ1-5, with D unresolved. Trimming took off 3 bases at V and 11 bases at J, with 17 bases between the two ends. The CDR3 consists of 14 residues. Germline loops: CDR1 LGHNT, CDR2 FRNRAP.

Here the CDR3 reads CASSYSAGTGDGYTF. For the CDR3, the DNA is TGTGCCAGCAGTTACTCCGCCGGGACAGGGGATGGCTACACCTTC. The rearrangement joins TRBV6-5 to TRBJ1-2, with 10 positions matching TRBD1. J lost 6 bases, V lost 0 bases, and 4 bases had no gene match. CDR3 length equals 15 residues. Looked up from germline, CDR1 is MNHEY and CDR2 is SVGAGI.

The chain recombines TRBV27 with TRBJ1-1; 9 bases agree with TRBD1. The germline gives CDR1 MNHEY, CDR2 SMNVEV (reference sequence). With V trimmed by 5 bases and J by 5 bases, 3 bases remained unmatched. This CDR3 spans 13 amino acids. The CDR3 DNA reads TGTGCCAGCAGTGGGACAGGGAGGACTGAAGCTTTCTTT. As protein: CASSGTGRTEAFF.

This clone occurred once. The chain combines TRBV15 with TRBJ1-1; D might be TRBD1 (6 bases). The CDR3 totals 13 residues. Germline loops: CDR1 LNHNV, CDR2 YYDKDF (reference sequence). V lost 5 bases to trimming and J lost 2 bases, with 9 bases between them. DNA for the CDR3: TGTGCCACCAGCCCGACAGGAAACACTGAAGCTTTCTTT. Translation gives CATSPTGNTEAFF.

J is TRBJ1-5 and V is TRBV19, with D tentatively TRBD1 (5 bases). Germline V gives CDR1 LNHDA, CDR2 SQIVND (reference sequence). The CDR3 runs 14 residues. Between the trimmed V and J ends, which lost 6 bases and 6 bases, there was a span of 15 bases. The CDR3 is CASSPGAESQPQHF. CDR3 DNA sequence: TGTGCCAGTAGCCCCGGGGCGGAAAGTCAGCCCCAGCATTTT.

In DNA form, the CDR3 reads TGTGCCAGCTCACCACCGAATATCGGCGGGAACACTGAAGCTTTCTTT. Translated: CASSPPNIGGNTEAFF. The chain uses TRBV18 and TRBJ1-1; D is ambiguous. The CDR3 consists of 16 residues. In germline, CDR1 is KGHSH, CDR2 LQKENI. V lost 0 bases, J lost 1 base, and 12 bases lay in between.

V and J are TRBV5-5 and TRBJ1-3; D is ambiguous. The germline gives CDR1 SGHKS, CDR2 YYEKEE (reference sequence). Deletions cut 2 bases from V and 6 bases from J, with 9 bases between. CDR3 length equals 13 residues. The DNA for the CDR3 is TGTGCCAGCAGCTTTGACCCTTCAAACACCATATATTTT. Its translation: CASSFDPSNTIYF.

The CDR3 loop reads CSVLGQGGEYF. DNA for the CDR3: TGCAGCGTCCTGGGACAGGGAGGGGAGTACTTC. The chain combines TRBV29-1 with TRBJ2-4, with 9 bases lining up with TRBD1. In germline, CDR1 is SQVTM, CDR2 ANQGSEA. The V segment lost 6 bases and the J segment 14 bases; nucleotides outside the gene matches: 8. CDR3 length equals 11 residues.

The chain recombines TRBV18 with TRBJ2-7; D call uncertain. The CDR3 is 13 residues long. Trimming removed 3 bases from V and 3 bases from J, with 9 bases in between. Germline CDR1 reads KGHSH; CDR2 reads LQKENI. As DNA, the CDR3 is TGTGCCAGCTCACCTCCAGGCGACTACGAGCAGTACTTC. Residues: CASSPPGDYEQYF.

CDR3 amino acids: CATSQRGDTEAFF. DNA for the CDR3: TGTGCCACCAGCCAGAGGGGGGACACTGAAGCTTTCTTT. The chain carries TRBV15 and TRBJ1-1, with D possibly being TRBD1 (6 bases). The ends were cut back, 5 bases at V and 3 bases at J, with 10 bases in the middle. Germline-derived CDR1 and CDR2 are LNHNV and YYDKDF (reference sequence). This CDR3 region has 13 residues.

The chain recombines TRBV30 with TRBJ2-3; 11 bases align to TRBD2. V shed 2 bases, J shed 4 bases, and the junction held 8 bases outside the gene matches. The CDR3 sequence is 16 residues long. The germline V gene has CDR1 GTSNPN and CDR2 SVGIG (reference sequence). The CDR3 here is CAWSPLSGGASDTQYF. CDR3 bases: TGTGCCTGGAGTCCACTTAGCGGGGGGGCCTCAGATACGCAGTATTTT.